These 27 T cell receptor beta chains were sequenced from one sample in a study of blood T cell repertoires in COVID-19. Sequencing was performed with immunoSEQ multiplex PCR; in TCRdb, only in-frame clones are kept and a portion is missing. The sample records around 200,000 clones, 80% to 90% being singletons. Sequencing used PBMCs or T cells enriched from blood (not recorded which). These receptor sequences come from a woman aged 25 to 45 who had been exposed to COVID-19.

This clone was observed a handful of times. The rearrangement uses TRBV7-9 and TRBJ2-4, with a weak D call TRBD1 (6 bases). This CDR3 spans 15 amino acids. Germline V gene sequence: CDR1 SEHNR, CDR2 FQNEAQ (reference sequence). Trimming removed 5 bases at V and 7 bases at J, with 18 bases between. CDR3 nucleotide sequence: TGTGCCAGCAGCCCCGGGACAAGGGTTATTAACATTCAGTACTTC. It yields the protein CASSPGTRVINIQYF.

The chain couples TRBV10-2 to TRBJ2-7, with 13 nucleotides matching TRBD2. This CDR3 comprises 17 residues. J was trimmed by 4 bases and V by 0 bases; bases with no gene match: 6. Germline loops: CDR1 WSHSY, CDR2 SAAADI. Here the CDR3 reads CASSESLLAGGPYEQYF. In nucleotides, the CDR3 is TGCGCCAGCAGTGAGTCACTACTAGCGGGGGGGCCATACGAGCAGTACTTC.

V and J are TRBV2 and TRBJ2-7; no definite D call. The ends were cut back, 5 bases at V and 3 bases at J, with 5 bases in the middle. Germline lookup yields CDR1 SNHLY and CDR2 FYNNEI. The CDR3 sequence is 11 residues long. The CDR3, as DNA: TGTGCCAGCAGTTCCTACTACGAGCAGTACTTC. It codes for CASSSYYEQYF.

The chain carries TRBV9 and TRBJ2-4, with 7 bases matching TRBD2. With V trimmed by 0 bases and J by 2 bases, 11 bases remained unmatched. Per the germline V gene, CDR1 is SGDLS and CDR2 is YYNGEE. The CDR3 consists of 18 residues. The chain's CDR3 is CASSVVRPHGGTKNIQYF. For the CDR3, the DNA is TGTGCCAGCAGCGTAGTACGGCCTCACGGGGGGACCAAAAACATTCAGTACTTC.

The V and J genes are TRBV18 and TRBJ1-6; TRBD1 aligns across 7 bases. Germline CDR1 KGHSH, CDR2 LQKENI. The CDR3 has 13 amino acids. Trimming took 4 bases from V and 9 from J; bases not matched to a gene: 3. In DNA, the CDR3 is TGTGCCAGCTCACAGGGGGCCGGTTCACCCCTCCACTTT. It encodes CASSQGAGSPLHF. Complete variable domain (other parts from reference TRBV18 and TRBJ1-6): NAGVMQNPRHLVRRRGQEARLRCSPMKGHSHVYWYRQLPEEGLKFMVYLQKENIIDESGMPKERFSAEFPKEGPSILRIQQVVRGDSAAYFCASSQGAGSPLHFGNGTRLTVT.

V and J are TRBV10-1 and TRBJ1-1, with D possibly being TRBD1 (5 bases). The CDR3 extends over 14 amino acids. Trimming pared 5 bases from V and 0 bases from J, leaving 10 bases between. Germline V gives CDR1 WNHNN, CDR2 SYGVQD (reference sequence). The CDR3 sequence is CASSSGQVNTEAFF. CDR3 coding DNA: TGCGCCAGCAGTTCTGGACAAGTGAACACTGAAGCTTTCTTT.

This clone was detected only once. The chain couples TRBV6-1 to TRBJ1-1; D perhaps matches TRBD1 (5 bases). This CDR3 is built from 15 residues. Trimming left V 5 bases short and J 4 bases short, with 17 bases between. The germline gives CDR1 MNHNS, CDR2 SASEGT. CDR3 sequence: CASSPPRGESTEAFF. In nucleotides, the CDR3 is TGTGCCAGCAGTCCCCCCCGGGGGGAGTCCACTGAAGCTTTCTTT.

The chain carries TRBV11-3 and TRBJ1-2; D remains unclear. Germline assignment: CDR1 SGHNT and CDR2 YENEEA. V was cut by 7 bases and J by 3 bases, with 18 bases left in between. This CDR3 comprises 15 residues. In nucleotides, the CDR3 is TGTGCCAGCACCCTTTCCGCGGGAGGAGACTATGGCTACACCTTC. As protein: CASTLSAGGDYGYTF.

The count of this clone is one. J is TRBJ1-6 and V is TRBV6-6; D is unclear. Germline CDR1 reads MNHNY; CDR2 reads SVGAGI (reference sequence). The CDR3 has 13 residues. The V end lost 0 bases, the J end lost 10 bases, and 7 bases lay between the germline ends. This chain's CDR3 is CASSYSEGSPLHF. CDR3 sequence (DNA): TGTGCCAGCAGTTACTCTGAGGGCTCACCCCTCCACTTT.

The V gene is TRBV6-5, the J gene TRBJ1-4; TRBD1 agrees at 8 bases. J lost 8 bases, V lost 0 bases, and 5 bases had no gene match. The CDR3 extends over 15 amino acids. Germline values: CDR1 MNHEY, CDR2 SVGAGI. The CDR3 DNA reads TGTGCCAGCAGTTACTCCCGGGGACAGGCCGAAAAACTGTTTTTT. Protein sequence: CASSYSRGQAEKLFF.

A single count supports this clone. The chain joins TRBV5-4 to TRBJ1-4; D is perhaps TRBD1 (5 bases). This CDR3 comprises 16 residues. V lost 4 bases and J lost 1, with 14 bases in between. Germline loops: CDR1 SGHNT, CDR2 YYREEE (reference sequence). The chain's CDR3 is CASSPEGRRTNEKLFF. For the CDR3, the DNA is TGTGCCAGCAGCCCCGAGGGGAGGAGAACTAATGAAAAACTGTTTTTT.

The J gene is TRBJ2-2, the V gene TRBV11-3, with 7 nucleotides matching TRBD1. The trim removed 3 bases at V and 1 base at J, leaving 2 bases unmatched. Germline V gene sequence: CDR1 SGHNT, CDR2 YENEEA. CDR3 length: 15 amino acids. The CDR3 sequence is CASSFRQGNTGELFF. CDR3 DNA: TGTGCCAGCAGCTTCAGACAGGGGAACACCGGGGAGCTGTTTTTT.

The rearrangement uses TRBV28 and TRBJ1-1, with TRBD1 matching over 7 bases. CDR1 is MDHEN and CDR2 is SYDVKM in the germline V gene. The CDR3 is 15 residues long. Trimming cost V 6 bases and J 0 bases; bases outside gene matches: 7. CDR3 DNA sequence: TGTGCCAGCAGCTTTACCGGGACAGTGAACACTGAAGCTTTCTTT. Translating gives CASSFTGTVNTEAFF. The whole variable domain, filled in from reference TRBV28 and TRBJ1-1, reads DVKVTQSSRYLVKRTGEKVFLECVQDMDHENMFWYRQDPGLGLRLIYFSYDVKMKEKGDIPEGYSVSREKKERFSLILESASTNQTSMYLCASSFTGTVNTEAFFGQGTRLTVV.

V gene TRBV11-3 combines with J gene TRBJ2-3; D might be TRBD2 (5 bases). The CDR3 is 13 amino acids. Trimming left V 1 base short and J 6 bases short, with 8 bases between. Germline CDR1 and CDR2: SGHNT and YENEEA. The chain's CDR3 is CASSLVSGDTQYF. DNA for the CDR3: TGTGCCAGCAGCTTAGTATCGGGGGATACGCAGTATTTT.

In this sample, this clone turned up once. The V and J genes are TRBV21-1 and TRBJ1-4; the listed D gene, TRBD1, was not tested against the DNA. TRBV21-1 is a listed pseudogene. The CDR3 totals 17 residues. The CDR3 reads CASSSRGWQGPREKLFF. In DNA form, the CDR3 reads TGTGCCAGCAGCTCAAGAGGGTGGCAGGGGCCGCGAGAAAAACTGTTTTTT.

The CDR3 coding sequence is TGCAGCGTTGAGGACAGGGGGTCCATGAACACTGAAGCTTTCTTT. Amino acid sequence: CSVEDRGSMNTEAFF. The V gene is TRBV29-1, the J gene TRBJ1-1, with 10 bases matching TRBD1. V lost 3 bases to trimming and J lost 0 bases; unmatched junction nucleotides: 4. Germline V CDR1 and CDR2: SQVTM, ANQGSEA. This CDR3 spans 15 amino acids.

The V call is TRBV28, the J call TRBJ1-5; TRBD1 agrees at 8 bases. Trimming removed 6 bases from V and 5 bases from J; junction bases left unmatched: 6. The germline gives CDR1 MDHEN, CDR2 SYDVKM. The CDR3 runs 14 residues. CDR3 sequence reads: CASSPGQGDQPQHF. The CDR3 nucleotides are TGTGCCAGCAGCCCTGGACAGGGCGATCAGCCCCAGCATTTT.

V usage is TRBV19 and J usage is TRBJ2-7, with 8 nucleotides matching TRBD2. The CDR3 runs 13 residues. Germline-derived CDR1 and CDR2 are LNHDA and SQIVND (reference sequence). V trimming: 10 bases; J trimming: 2 bases; junction bases outside the gene matches: 7. The CDR3 nucleotides read TGTGCCACCCGAAGCGGGGGAGCCTACGAGCAGTACTTC. It is translated as CATRSGGAYEQYF.

Regarding this clone: The same CDR3 is also encoded by other DNA sequences in this sample. This chain connects TRBV5-1 to TRBJ1-1; 8 bases agree with TRBD1. Germline V gene data show CDR1 as SGHRS and CDR2 as YFSETQ. The CDR3 is 14 amino acids. Germline trimming cut 2 bases from V and 2 bases from J; bases unmatched to any gene: 2. CDR3 sequence reads: CASSFGQGNTEAFF. The CDR3 nucleotides read TGCGCCAGCAGCTTCGGACAGGGTAACACTGAAGCTTTCTTT.

The V and J genes are TRBV9 and TRBJ1-2, with TRBD1 matching 10 bases. V lost 2 bases and J lost 4; bases outside the gene matches: 14. The CDR3 consists of 18 residues. The germline V gene encodes CDR1 SGDLS and CDR2 YYNGEE. The CDR3 is CASSVRRDRGELTYGYTF. The DNA for the CDR3 is TGTGCCAGCAGCGTTCGACGGGACAGGGGTGAACTAACCTATGGCTACACCTTC.

The chain has TRBV5-1 and TRBJ1-1, with 10 nucleotides matching TRBD1. CDR3 length equals 16 residues. Germline lookup yields CDR1 SGHRS and CDR2 YFSETQ. The junction had 7 bases not matched to a gene; V was cut back by 4 bases and J by 1 base. The CDR3 is CASSQTGGVKNTEAFF. The CDR3 DNA sequence: TGCGCCAGCAGCCAGACAGGGGGCGTTAAGAACACTGAAGCTTTCTTT.

This clone was counted a few times. The CDR3 sequence: CASSTSGGSYSGNTIYF. In DNA form, the CDR3 reads TGTGCCAGCTCAACCTCGGGAGGCTCCTACTCTGGAAACACCATATATTTT. The gene calls are TRBV18 and TRBJ1-3; no definite D call. Trimming removed 5 bases at V and 0 bases at J, with 17 bases between. This CDR3 is built from 17 residues. CDR1 is KGHSH and CDR2 is LQKENI in the germline V gene.

The chain carries TRBV2 and TRBJ2-7; D call uncertain. V was cut by 3 bases and J by 2 bases, with 5 bases left in between. The CDR3 is 12 residues long. CDR1 is SNHLY, CDR2 FYNNEI, per germline. The CDR3 bases are TGTGCCAGCAGTGATGGGCCCTACGAGCAGTACTTC. It yields the protein CASSDGPYEQYF.

This clone was picked up a small number of times. The chain joins TRBV5-6 to TRBJ1-5; unclear D gene. The CDR3 extends over 16 amino acids. Looked up from germline, CDR1 is SGHDT and CDR2 is YYEEEE. V lost 0 bases and J lost 6, with 16 bases in between. CDR3 residues: CASSLDGGIAGQPQHF. CDR3 in DNA: TGTGCCAGCAGCTTGGATGGAGGGATTGCGGGTCAGCCCCAGCATTTT. Based on the CDR3 plus reference TRBV5-6 and TRBJ1-5, the full variable domain is DAGVTQSPTHLIKTRGQQVTLRCSPKSGHDTVSWYQQALGQGPQFIFQYYEEEERQRGNFPDRFSGHQFPNYSSELNVNALLLGDSALYLCASSLDGGIAGQPQHFGDGTRLSIL.

This chain uses TRBV30 with TRBJ1-1, with D uncertain. Germline CDR1 reads GTSNPN; CDR2 reads SVGIG (reference sequence). Trimming shortened V by 3 bases and J by 6 bases, and 11 bases separated the two germline ends. The CDR3 covers 12 residues. CDR3 loop: CAWSDERAEAFF. The CDR3 DNA sequence: TGTGCCTGGAGCGACGAACGGGCTGAAGCTTTCTTT.

DNA of the CDR3: TGTGCCAGCAGTCCACGGGGTATCTACGAGCAGTACTTC. The encoded protein is CASSPRGIYEQYF. The chain couples TRBV12-3 or TRBV12-4 to TRBJ2-7; D is possibly TRBD2 (5 bases). The CDR3 is 13 residues long. V lost 5 bases, J lost 3 bases, and 11 bases lay in between.

This clone was recorded a few times. V and J are TRBV6-5 and TRBJ2-1, with TRBD1 identical over 9 bases. This CDR3 region has 15 residues. J gave up 7 bases and V 7 bases, and 11 bases lay outside the gene matches. The germline V gene has CDR1 MNHEY and CDR2 SVGAGI. This chain's CDR3 is CASTEPGQGQNEQFF. The CDR3 DNA reads TGTGCCAGCACCGAACCGGGACAGGGTCAGAATGAGCAGTTCTTC.